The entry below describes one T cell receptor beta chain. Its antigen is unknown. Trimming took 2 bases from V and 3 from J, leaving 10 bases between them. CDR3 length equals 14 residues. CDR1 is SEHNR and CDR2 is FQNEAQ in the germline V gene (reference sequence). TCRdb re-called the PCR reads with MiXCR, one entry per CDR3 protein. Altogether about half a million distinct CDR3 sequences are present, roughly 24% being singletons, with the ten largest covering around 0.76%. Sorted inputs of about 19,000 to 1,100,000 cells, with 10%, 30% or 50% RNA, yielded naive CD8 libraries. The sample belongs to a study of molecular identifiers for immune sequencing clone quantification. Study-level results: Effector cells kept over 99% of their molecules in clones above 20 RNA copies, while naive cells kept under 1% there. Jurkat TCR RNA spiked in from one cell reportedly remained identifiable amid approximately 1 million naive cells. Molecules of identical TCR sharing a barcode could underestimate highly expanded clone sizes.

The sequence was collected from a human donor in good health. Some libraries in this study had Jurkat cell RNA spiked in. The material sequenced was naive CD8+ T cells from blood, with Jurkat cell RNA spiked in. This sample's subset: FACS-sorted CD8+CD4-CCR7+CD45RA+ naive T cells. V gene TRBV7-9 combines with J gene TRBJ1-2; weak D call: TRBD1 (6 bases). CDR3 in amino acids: CASSLWDTDYGYTF. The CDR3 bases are TGTGCCAGCAGCTTATGGGACACCGACTATGGCTACACCTTC.